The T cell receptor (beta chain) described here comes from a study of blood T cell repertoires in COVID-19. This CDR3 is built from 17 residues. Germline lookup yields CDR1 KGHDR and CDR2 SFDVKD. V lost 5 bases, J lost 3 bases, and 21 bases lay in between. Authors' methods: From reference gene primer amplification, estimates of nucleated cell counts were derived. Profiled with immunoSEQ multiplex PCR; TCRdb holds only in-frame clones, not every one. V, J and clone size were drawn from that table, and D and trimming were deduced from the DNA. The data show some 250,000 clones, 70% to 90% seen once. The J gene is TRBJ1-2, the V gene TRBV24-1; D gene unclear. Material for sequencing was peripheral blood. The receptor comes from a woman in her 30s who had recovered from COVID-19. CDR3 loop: CATSVWFGEGIYYGYTF. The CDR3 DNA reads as TGTGCCACCAGTGTATGGTTTGGTGAGGGAATCTACTATGGCTACACCTTC.